This T cell receptor (beta chain) stems from a study of chemoradiotherapy in HPV16-positive cancers. In germline, CDR1 is MGHRA, CDR2 YSYEKL. V was trimmed by 1 base and J by 3 bases, leaving 10 bases between them. The CDR3 length is 14 residues. Some clones are missing from TCRdb's copy, which holds only in-frame ones; the method was immunoSEQ multiplex PCR. The sample lists tens of thousands of clones, 85% to 95% occurring once. J is TRBJ2-7 and V is TRBV4-1; no reliable D call. Material: blood, obtained from a patient who underwent chemoradiotherapy. The clonotype originates from a human donor with HPV-associated anogenital cancer. As DNA, the CDR3 is TGCGCCAGCAGCCAAGTCGGATCCTTCTACGAGCAGTACTTC. Translation gives CASSQVGSFYEQYF.